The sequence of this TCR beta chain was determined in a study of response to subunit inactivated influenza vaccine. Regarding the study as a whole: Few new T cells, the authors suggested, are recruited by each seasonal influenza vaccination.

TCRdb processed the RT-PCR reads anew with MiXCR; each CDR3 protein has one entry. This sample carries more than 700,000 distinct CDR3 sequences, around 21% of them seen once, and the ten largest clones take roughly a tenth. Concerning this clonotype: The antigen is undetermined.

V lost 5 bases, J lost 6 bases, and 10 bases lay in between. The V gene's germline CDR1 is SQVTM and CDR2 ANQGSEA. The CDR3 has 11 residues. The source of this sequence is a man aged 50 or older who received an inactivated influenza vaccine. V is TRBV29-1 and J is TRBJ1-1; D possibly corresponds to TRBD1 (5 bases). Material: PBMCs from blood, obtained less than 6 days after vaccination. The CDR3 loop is CSVRRGAEAFF. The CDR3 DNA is TGCAGCGTTCGGAGGGGCGCTGAAGCTTTCTTT.